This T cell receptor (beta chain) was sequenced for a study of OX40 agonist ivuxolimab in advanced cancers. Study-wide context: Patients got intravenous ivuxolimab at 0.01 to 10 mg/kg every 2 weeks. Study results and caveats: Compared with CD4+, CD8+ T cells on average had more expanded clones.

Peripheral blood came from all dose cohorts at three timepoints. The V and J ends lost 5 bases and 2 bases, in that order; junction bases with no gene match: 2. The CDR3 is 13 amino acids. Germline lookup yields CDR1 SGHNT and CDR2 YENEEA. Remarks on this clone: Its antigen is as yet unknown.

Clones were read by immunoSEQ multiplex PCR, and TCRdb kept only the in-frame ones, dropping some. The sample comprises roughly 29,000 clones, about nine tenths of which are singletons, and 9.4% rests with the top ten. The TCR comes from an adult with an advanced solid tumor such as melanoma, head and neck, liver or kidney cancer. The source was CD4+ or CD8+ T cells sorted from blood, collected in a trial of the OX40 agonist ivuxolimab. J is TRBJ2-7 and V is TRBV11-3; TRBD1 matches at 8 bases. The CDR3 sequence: CASSKGQAYEQYF. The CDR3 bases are TGTGCCAGCAGCAAGGGACAGGCCTACGAGCAGTACTTC.